These 32 T cell receptor beta chains originate from one sample sequenced in a study of blood T cells in healthy people across ages. A second roughly 6 to 11 cycle PCR used barcoded and J-beta primers. MiXCR, applied by TCRdb to the 5' RACE reads, yields one record per CDR3 protein. The table shows some 800,000 distinct CDR3 sequences, with under 45% occurring only once. Sequenced material: blood. Source of these receptors: a man aged 60-69 years in good health.

The sample holds one count of this clonotype. The genes are TRBV24-1 and TRBJ1-2, with 10 bases lining up with TRBD1. The V gene end was trimmed by 3 bases and the J gene end by 3 bases; junction bases not matched to a gene: 6. Germline-derived CDR1 and CDR2 are KGHDR and SFDVKD. This CDR3 has 16 residues. The CDR3 sequence: CATSDNSGTGDYGYTF. CDR3 DNA sequence: TGTGCCACCAGTGATAATTCCGGGACAGGGGACTATGGCTACACCTTC.

This rearrangement joins TRBV3-1 to TRBJ2-5, with D perhaps TRBD2 (5 bases). The CDR3 contains 13 residues. The V gene lost 3 bases and the J gene lost 5 bases, with 10 bases spanning the gap. In germline, CDR1 is LGHDT, CDR2 YNNKEL (reference sequence). CDR3 residues: CASSHGRGETQYF. The CDR3 coding sequence is TGTGCCAGCAGCCATGGACGCGGGGAGACCCAGTACTTC.

The chain has TRBV20-1 and TRBJ1-2; 7 nucleotides match TRBD1. The germline gives CDR1 DFQATT, CDR2 SNEGSKA (reference sequence). This CDR3 has 13 amino acids. V dropped 3 bases and J dropped 6; count of bases not matched to a gene: 7. CDR3 loop: CSASWQGEDGYTF. CDR3 DNA: TGCAGTGCTAGTTGGCAGGGGGAGGATGGCTACACCTTC.

V usage is TRBV6-6 and J usage is TRBJ1-5; unclear D gene. The ends were cut back, 6 bases at V and 5 bases at J, with 8 bases in the middle. This CDR3 has 12 amino acids. CDR1 is MNHNY, CDR2 SVGAGI, per germline (reference sequence). The CDR3 region has the DNA TGTGCCAGCAGGCCGCCCGATCAGCCCCAGCATTTT. Translated: CASRPPDQPQHF.

The CDR3 spells CASRQQEIYGYTF. CDR3 coding DNA: TGCGCCAGCAGACAACAGGAAATCTATGGCTACACCTTC. The rearrangement uses TRBV5-1 and TRBJ1-2; TRBD1 might be the D (5 bases). With 5 bases removed from V and 4 bases from J, the gap between germline ends came to 12 bases. The CDR3 contains 13 residues. CDR1 and CDR2 (germline): SGHRS, YFSETQ.

This chain uses TRBV20-1 with TRBJ2-1; TRBD2 aligns across 12 bases. There are 15 residues in the CDR3. CDR1 and CDR2 from the germline V gene are DFQATT and SNEGSKA (reference sequence). J gave up 4 bases and V 3 bases, and 4 bases lay outside the gene matches. The CDR3 protein is CSASLAGGRYNEQFF. In nucleotides, the CDR3 is TGCAGTGCTAGTCTAGCGGGGGGGCGGTACAATGAGCAGTTCTTC.

V gene TRBV29-1 combines with J gene TRBJ2-5; D unresolved. Trimming took 3 bases from V and 2 from J, leaving 7 bases between them. The CDR3 is made up of 12 amino acids. Germline CDR1 and CDR2: SQVTM and ANQGSEA. For the CDR3, the DNA is TGCAGCGTTGAGGACGGACAAGAGACCCAGTACTTC. It is translated as CSVEDGQETQYF.

V gene TRBV5-5 combines with J gene TRBJ2-5; 10 bases are a match to TRBD2. J was trimmed by 12 bases and V by 4 bases; bases with no gene match: 18. The germline V gene encodes CDR1 SGHKS and CDR2 YYEKEE (reference sequence). This CDR3 has 16 residues. The CDR3 reads CASSHLTGTSVWRKYF. CDR3 DNA: TGTGCCAGCAGCCACCTTACCGGGACTAGCGTTTGGAGAAAGTACTTC.

This clonotype was counted once. This chain connects TRBV20-1 to TRBJ1-2; D possibly corresponds to TRBD1 (5 bases). The CDR3 has 13 amino acids. V dropped 1 base and J dropped 8 bases, with 14 bases sitting between them. Looked up from germline, CDR1 is DFQATT and CDR2 is SNEGSKA (reference sequence). In nucleotides, the CDR3 is TGCAGTGCTAGAGGGCAGGGCTCGGTCGGCTACACCTTC. It is translated as CSARGQGSVGYTF.

This clonotype was detected ten times or more. The rearrangement uses TRBV6-2 or TRBV6-3 and TRBJ1-2; no firm D call. The ends were cut back, 6 bases at V and 2 bases at J, with 4 bases in the middle. CDR1 and CDR2 from the germline V gene are MNHEY and SVGEGT. The CDR3 sequence is 11 residues long. The CDR3 reads CASRENYGYTF. The CDR3 DNA reads TGTGCCAGCAGGGAGAACTATGGCTACACCTTC.

The chain joins TRBV12-5 to TRBJ2-3; D ambiguous. From germline, CDR1 is LGHNT and CDR2 FRNRAP. This CDR3 has 15 amino acids. Trimming pared 0 bases from V and 0 bases from J, leaving 7 bases between. This CDR3 is CASGLVRVSTDTQYF. CDR3 sequence (DNA): TGTGCTAGTGGTTTGGTTCGGGTTAGCACAGATACGCAGTATTTT.

The CDR3 loop is CASSSIAGEPLTDTQYF. For the CDR3, the DNA is TGTGCCAGCAGCTCCATAGCGGGGGAGCCCCTCACAGATACGCAGTATTTT. The chain recombines TRBV5-6 with TRBJ2-3; 9 nucleotides align to TRBD2. V shed 3 bases and J 2 bases; nucleotides not matched to a gene: 10. CDR3 size: 17 residues. Germline CDR1 reads SGHDT; CDR2 reads YYEEEE.

The chain combines TRBV7-2 with TRBJ2-1; a weak D match, TRBD2 (7 bases). This CDR3 is 17 amino acids long. V gave up 5 bases and J gave up 3 bases, with 20 bases separating them. CDR1 and CDR2 from the germline V gene are SGHTA and FQGNSA. CDR3 amino acids: CASSGPGGGGRYNEQFF. The CDR3 DNA is TGTGCCAGCAGCGGCCCGGGTGGCGGGGGCCGCTACAATGAGCAGTTCTTC.

The V call is TRBV5-1, the J call TRBJ2-1, with 11 bases aligning to TRBD1. The CDR3 consists of 15 residues. Germline lookup yields CDR1 SGHRS and CDR2 YFSETQ. Germline trimming cut 7 bases from V and 6 bases from J; bases unmatched to any gene: 9. CDR3 residues: CASSRSGTGGNEQFF. The CDR3 nucleotides read TGCGCCAGCTCGAGGTCGGGGACAGGGGGCAATGAGCAGTTCTTC.

The CDR3 sequence: CASSEWDSGSPLHF. The CDR3 nucleotides are TGTGCCAGCAGTGAATGGGACAGCGGATCACCCCTCCACTTT. V usage is TRBV25-1 and J usage is TRBJ1-6, with 7 bases that match TRBD1. V lost 1 base, J lost 10 bases, and 4 bases stayed unmatched. The CDR3 has 14 residues. Germline assignment: CDR1 MGHDK and CDR2 SYGVNS.

This clonotype was detected a few times. V gene TRBV29-1 combines with J gene TRBJ2-5, with D maybe TRBD1 (6 bases). The J call could be wrong; TRBJ2-7 is a better fit for the DNA end. The CDR3 is 12 amino acids. In germline, CDR1 is SQVTM, CDR2 ANQGSEA. The CDR3 region is CSVQGRTYEQYF. The CDR3 DNA is TGCAGCGTGCAGGGGAGAACCTACGAGCAGTACTTC.

The rearrangement links TRBV6-2 or TRBV6-3 to TRBJ1-4; D is perhaps TRBD1 (5 bases). This CDR3 has 14 amino acids. V was shortened by 5 bases and J by 5 bases, with 12 bases between the two germline ends. Germline CDR1 and CDR2: MNHEY and SVGEGT. In nucleotides, the CDR3 is TGTGCCAGCAGTACGCCGGGACGGAATGAAAAACTGTTTTTT. Residues: CASSTPGRNEKLFF.

This clonotype was recorded a few times. The rearrangement joins TRBV20-1 to TRBJ1-1; 7 bases are shared with TRBD1. V gave up 5 bases and J gave up 2 bases; unmatched junction bases: 11. CDR3 size: 15 residues. Per the germline V gene, CDR1 is DFQATT and CDR2 is SNEGSKA (reference sequence). CDR3 DNA sequence: TGCAGTGCTGTAGTAACCGGGACAGTAAACACTGAAGCTTTCTTT. Its protein is CSAVVTGTVNTEAFF.

This clonotype was seen many times. This sequence joins TRBV15 and TRBJ2-3; D call uncertain. CDR1 and CDR2 (germline): LNHNV, YYDKDF (reference sequence). The CDR3 length is 15 residues. Trimming stripped 4 bases from V and 1 base from J, with 12 bases between. The DNA for the CDR3 is TGTGCCACCAGCACCGTGGGCGGAGGCACAGATACGCAGTATTTT. It translates to CATSTVGGGTDTQYF.

This chain links TRBV27 with TRBJ2-2; TRBD2 matches at 15 bases. V was pared by 6 bases and J by 4 bases, with 9 bases of the junction left unmatched. Per germline, CDR1 MNHEY and CDR2 SMNVEV (reference sequence). CDR3 length: 18 residues. CDR3 nucleotides: TGTGCCAGCAGGTTGGGACTAGCGGGGGGCCGGGTCACCGGGGAGCTGTTTTTT. Residues: CASRLGLAGGRVTGELFF.

The chain combines TRBV6-2 or TRBV6-3 with TRBJ2-4; D might be TRBD1 or TRBD2, each matching 5 bases. The J call is doubtful: the DNA matches TRBJ2-7 better. CDR1 MNHEY and CDR2 SVGEGT come from the germline V gene. CDR3 size: 12 residues. CDR3 in DNA: TGTGCCATCCGGGACCGGTATGGCGAGCAGTACTTC. Amino acids: CAIRDRYGEQYF.

This sequence joins TRBV12-3 or TRBV12-4 and TRBJ1-2, with D uncertain. The CDR3 length is 14 residues. Trimming pared 2 bases from V and 3 bases from J, leaving 10 bases between. CDR3 nucleotides: TGTGCCAGCAGTTTACAAGGGATCTACTATGGCTACACCTTC. Translation: CASSLQGIYYGYTF.

The chain couples TRBV6-5 to TRBJ1-1; D is uncertain. Germline V gene lookup returns CDR1 MNHEY and CDR2 SVGAGI. V lost 2 bases, J lost 1 base, and 8 bases lay in between. The CDR3 is 14 residues long. CDR3 bases: TGTGCCAGCAGTTACGGCAGAGCGAACACTGAAGCTTTCTTT. Protein sequence: CASSYGRANTEAFF.

The chain links TRBV13 to TRBJ2-4, with D perhaps matching TRBD1 (5 bases). The end of the DNA aligns better with TRBJ2-7, so the J call may be wrong. This CDR3 contains 13 residues. Germline V lookup: CDR1 PRHDT, CDR2 FYEKMQ (reference sequence). Here the CDR3 reads CASSLDNRNEQYF. The CDR3 coding sequence is TGTGCCAGCAGCTTAGACAACAGGAACGAGCAGTACTTC.

The chain uses TRBV20-1 and TRBJ1-5; no reliable D call. The CDR3 sequence is 14 residues long. Per germline, CDR1 DFQATT and CDR2 SNEGSKA (reference sequence). Between the trimmed V and J ends, which lost 6 bases and 1 base, there was a span of 13 bases. CDR3 nucleotides: TGCAGTGCGCCCCGTGCCGGGAGCAATCAGCCCCAGCATTTT. It yields the protein CSAPRAGSNQPQHF.

The chain couples TRBV20-1 to TRBJ1-5; no clear D gene. Trimming shortened V by 1 base and J by 5 bases, and 15 bases separated the two germline ends. This CDR3 is built from 15 residues. The germline V gene has CDR1 DFQATT and CDR2 SNEGSKA (reference sequence). Here the CDR3 reads CSARARFERDQPQHF. As DNA, the CDR3 is TGCAGTGCTAGAGCCAGGTTTGAGCGGGATCAGCCCCAGCATTTT.

The rearrangement links TRBV20-1 to TRBJ2-7, with TRBD1 matching over 9 bases. Germline assignment: CDR1 DFQATT and CDR2 SNEGSKA (reference sequence). The V and J ends lost 5 bases and 2 bases, in that order; junction bases with no gene match: 7. The CDR3 length is 14 residues. The CDR3 spells CSALQGAKTYEQYF. The CDR3 DNA sequence: TGCAGTGCTTTACAGGGGGCAAAGACCTACGAGCAGTACTTC.

V and J are TRBV20-1 and TRBJ1-2; D ambiguous. The CDR3 contains 14 residues. Trimming shortened V by 0 bases and J by 7 bases, and 15 bases separated the two germline ends. Germline CDR1 reads DFQATT; CDR2 reads SNEGSKA (reference sequence). The CDR3 DNA reads as TGCAGTGCTAGAGATGGTGCGGGTGCGGGTGGCTACACCTTC. This codes for CSARDGAGAGGYTF.

This chain connects TRBV4-1 to TRBJ2-5; maybe TRBD2 (6 bases). The V gene lost 3 bases and the J gene lost 5 bases, with 13 bases spanning the gap. In germline, CDR1 is MGHRA, CDR2 YSYEKL. The CDR3 spans 14 residues. CDR3 loop: CASSHGAGIETQYF. DNA of the CDR3: TGCGCCAGCAGCCACGGGGCGGGGATTGAGACCCAGTACTTC.

J is TRBJ1-5 and V is TRBV20-1, with D maybe TRBD1 (6 bases). The CDR3 is made up of 14 amino acids. Trimming removed 2 bases from V and 4 bases from J, with 12 bases in between. Germline V CDR1 and CDR2: DFQATT, SNEGSKA (reference sequence). The CDR3 protein is CSARPGTTNQPQHF. Written as DNA, the CDR3 is TGCAGTGCTAGACCCGGGACAACTAATCAGCCCCAGCATTTT.

This clonotype appeared a few times. The V and J genes are TRBV20-1 and TRBJ2-1; 7 nucleotides line up with TRBD2. Germline CDR1 is DFQATT and CDR2 is SNEGSKA (reference sequence). Trimming cost V 5 bases and J 0 bases; bases outside gene matches: 13. This CDR3 spans 17 amino acids. The CDR3 DNA sequence: TGCAGTGCTCTAAAACGCGGGGGAGCTAGCTCCTACAATGAGCAGTTCTTC. Translation gives CSALKRGGASSYNEQFF.

V usage is TRBV5-4 and J usage is TRBJ2-1; possibly TRBD1 or TRBD2 for D (5 bases each). The CDR3 sequence is 13 residues long. Germline V gives CDR1 SGHNT, CDR2 YYREEE (reference sequence). Trimming took 3 bases from V and 8 from J, leaving 12 bases between them. This chain's CDR3 is CASSYRGVYEQFF. The CDR3 bases are TGTGCCAGCAGCTACCGAGGGGTTTATGAGCAGTTCTTC.